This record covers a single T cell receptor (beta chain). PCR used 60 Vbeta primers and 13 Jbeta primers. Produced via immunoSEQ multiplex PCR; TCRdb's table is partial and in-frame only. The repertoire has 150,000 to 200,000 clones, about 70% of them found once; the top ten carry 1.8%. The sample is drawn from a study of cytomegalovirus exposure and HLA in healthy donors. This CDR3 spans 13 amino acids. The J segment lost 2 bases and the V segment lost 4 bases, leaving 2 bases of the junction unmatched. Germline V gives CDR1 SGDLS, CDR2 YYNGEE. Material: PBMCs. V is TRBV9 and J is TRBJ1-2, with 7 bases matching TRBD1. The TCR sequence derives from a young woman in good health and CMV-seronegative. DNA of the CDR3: TGTGCCAGCAGCCCGGGACAGAACTATGGCTACACCTTC. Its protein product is CASSPGQNYGYTF.